Listed below are T cell receptor beta chains from one sample, sequenced in a study of blood T cell repertoires in COVID-19. The assay was immunoSEQ multiplex PCR, and TCRdb's table has in-frame clones only and misses some. The sample contains approximately 210,000 clones, 92% of which appear only once. Input material: peripheral blood. The source of these receptors is a man aged 30-40 years with acute or convalescent COVID-19. Both conserved end residues are part of each CDR3. A D gene is named only where the DNA matches it firmly. A row's size may be missing; if present it is once, few, many or a size class.

d_call,v_call,clone_size,j_call,cdr3_aa,cdr3_nt
.,TRBV6-5,once,TRBJ2-5,CASSPTGLGETQYF,TGTGCCAGCAGTCCAACAGGGTTAGGGGAGACCCAGTACTTC
TRBD2,TRBV11-3,.,TRBJ2-1,CASSLLPTSGREDEQFF,TGTGCCAGCAGCCTACTCCCGACTAGCGGGAGGGAGGATGAGCAGTTCTTC
.,TRBV27,.,TRBJ1-3,CASSSMDSSGNTIYF,TGTGCCAGCAGTTCAATGGACAGCTCTGGAAACACCATATATTTT
.,TRBV9,.,TRBJ2-7,CASSVAGSLSDEQYF,TGTGCCAGCAGCGTAGCCGGGAGTCTCTCAGACGAGCAGTACTTC
.,TRBV5-1,.,TRBJ1-2,CASSFGRNYGYTF,TGCGCCAGCAGCTTTGGCAGGAACTATGGCTACACCTTC
TRBD2,TRBV9,.,TRBJ2-1,CASSVEALAGTNEQFF,TGTGCCAGCAGCGTAGAAGCGCTAGCGGGAACCAATGAGCAGTTCTTC
.,TRBV19,.,TRBJ1-2,CASSIVPRDGYTF,TGTGCCAGTAGTATAGTCCCGCGGGATGGCTACACCTTC
.,TRBV28,once,TRBJ2-1,CASSFPGLPDNEQFF,TGTGCCAGCAGTTTTCCCGGACTTCCGGACAATGAGCAGTTCTTC
TRBD1,TRBV27,.,TRBJ2-3,CASRTGIPADTQYF,TGTGCCAGCAGGACAGGGATCCCCGCAGATACGCAGTATTTT
.,TRBV6-1,.,TRBJ2-5,CASSDTGSGVISQYF,TGTGCCAGCAGTGACACAGGGTCCGGGGTCATATCCCAGTACTTC
.,TRBV10-1,.,TRBJ1-1,CASSEGTGKAFF,TGCGCCAGCAGTGAGGGCACAGGGAAAGCTTTCTTT
.,TRBV27,.,TRBJ1-6,CASSLLDRLHNSPLHF,TGTGCCAGCAGTTTACTCGACAGGCTCCATAATTCACCCCTCCACTTT
.,TRBV5-4,.,TRBJ2-7,CASSPVGDTMYEQYF,TGTGCCAGCAGCCCCGTGGGGGACACAATGTACGAGCAGTACTTC
.,TRBV18,.,TRBJ2-5,CASSPDYSEETQYF,TGTGCCAGCTCACCAGACTATAGCGAAGAGACCCAGTACTTC
TRBD2,TRBV5-1,.,TRBJ2-5,CASSSVAGGGETQYF,TGCGCCAGCAGCTCAGTAGCGGGAGGGGGAGAGACCCAGTACTTC
.,TRBV6-6,.,TRBJ2-1,CASSPGGFWNEQFF,TGTGCCAGCAGCCCCGGAGGCTTTTGGAATGAGCAGTTCTTC
.,TRBV11-2,.,TRBJ2-7,CASSLALYYEQYF,TGTGCCAGCAGCTTAGCTTTGTACTACGAGCAGTACTTC
TRBD1,TRBV4-1,.,TRBJ2-2,CASSPRTGANTGELFF,TGCGCCAGCAGTCCCCGGACAGGGGCGAACACCGGGGAGCTGTTTTTT
.,TRBV19,.,TRBJ1-1,CASKRQNTEAFF,TGTGCCAGTAAAAGACAGAACACTGAAGCTTTCTTT
.,TRBV28,.,TRBJ2-2,CASSLLYSNTGELFF,TGTGCCAGCAGTTTATTATACAGTAACACCGGGGAGCTGTTTTTT
TRBD1,TRBV14,.,TRBJ2-3,CASSPIGTGTDTQYF,TGTGCCAGCAGCCCTATTGGGACAGGCACAGATACGCAGTATTTT
TRBD1,TRBV28,.,TRBJ1-2,CASRLGQVLGF,TGTGCCAGCAGATTAGGACAGGTTCTAGGCTTC
.,TRBV2,.,TRBJ2-5,CASSEFGGGETQYF,TGTGCCAGCAGTGAGTTTGGGGGCGGAGAGACCCAGTACTTC
.,TRBV11-1,.,TRBJ2-3,CASSPRGTSTDTQYF,TGTGCCAGCAGCCCCAGGGGGACTAGCACAGATACGCAGTATTTT
.,TRBV3-1/TRBV3-2,.,TRBJ2-1,CASSQTLPGRGAGQFF,TGTGCCAGCAGCCAAACCCTGCCAGGACGCGGTGCGGGTCAGTTCTTC
.,TRBV5-4,.,TRBJ2-7,CASSFPTEGEQYF,TGTGCCAGCAGCTTTCCTACCGAGGGCGAGCAGTACTTC
TRBD1,TRBV9,.,TRBJ2-7,CASSGGQGPYEQYF,TGTGCCAGCAGCGGGGGACAGGGCCCCTACGAGCAGTACTTC
TRBD1,TRBV27,.,TRBJ1-3,CASRGQGARGNTIYF,TGTGCCAGCAGGGGACAGGGGGCTAGAGGAAACACCATATATTTT
.,TRBV27,.,TRBJ1-1,CASSKQSMNTEAFF,TGTGCCAGCAGTAAACAGAGCATGAACACTGAAGCTTTCTTT
.,TRBV6-5,.,TRBJ2-1,CASSGQSSYNEQFF,TGTGCCAGCAGCGGACAGAGCTCCTACAATGAGCAGTTCTTC
.,TRBV7-9,.,TRBJ1-6,CASSLTSVDSPLHF,TGTGCCAGCAGCTTAACCTCTGTAGATTCACCCCTCCACTTT
.,TRBV11-2,.,TRBJ1-6,CASSLSGFGGVSPLHF,TGTGCCAGCAGCTTAAGCGGTTTTGGAGGGGTTTCACCCCTCCACTTT
TRBD2,TRBV29-1,.,TRBJ2-5,CSVGSGGLAGETQYF,TGCAGCGTTGGGAGTGGGGGACTAGCTGGAGAGACCCAGTACTTC
TRBD1,TRBV19,.,TRBJ1-5,CASSRGQANQPQHF,TGTGCCAGTAGTAGGGGACAGGCTAATCAGCCCCAGCATTTT
TRBD2,TRBV5-5,once,TRBJ2-1,CASSLDSGYYNEQFF,TGTGCCAGCAGCTTGGATAGCGGGTACTACAATGAGCAGTTCTTC
.,TRBV11-3,.,TRBJ2-3,CASSPGADTQYF,TGTGCCAGCAGCCCCGGGGCAGATACGCAGTATTTT
TRBD1,TRBV28,.,TRBJ1-6,CASRQTGGERFPLHF,TGTGCCAGCAGGCAAACAGGGGGGGAACGCTTTCCCCTCCACTTT
.,TRBV6-2/TRBV6-3,.,TRBJ2-1,CASSPGEWEQFF,TGTGCCAGCAGCCCAGGGGAATGGGAGCAGTTCTTC
.,TRBV5-1,.,TRBJ2-7,CASSADSLEQYF,TGCGCCAGCAGCGCGGACAGCCTCGAGCAGTACTTC
.,TRBV29-1,.,TRBJ1-2,CSVVDPGPVGGYTF,TGCAGCGTTGTAGATCCAGGGCCTGTCGGCGGCTACACCTTC
.,TRBV4-1,.,TRBJ2-7,CASSQPLAYEQYF,TGCGCCAGCAGCCAACCCCTAGCTTACGAGCAGTACTTC